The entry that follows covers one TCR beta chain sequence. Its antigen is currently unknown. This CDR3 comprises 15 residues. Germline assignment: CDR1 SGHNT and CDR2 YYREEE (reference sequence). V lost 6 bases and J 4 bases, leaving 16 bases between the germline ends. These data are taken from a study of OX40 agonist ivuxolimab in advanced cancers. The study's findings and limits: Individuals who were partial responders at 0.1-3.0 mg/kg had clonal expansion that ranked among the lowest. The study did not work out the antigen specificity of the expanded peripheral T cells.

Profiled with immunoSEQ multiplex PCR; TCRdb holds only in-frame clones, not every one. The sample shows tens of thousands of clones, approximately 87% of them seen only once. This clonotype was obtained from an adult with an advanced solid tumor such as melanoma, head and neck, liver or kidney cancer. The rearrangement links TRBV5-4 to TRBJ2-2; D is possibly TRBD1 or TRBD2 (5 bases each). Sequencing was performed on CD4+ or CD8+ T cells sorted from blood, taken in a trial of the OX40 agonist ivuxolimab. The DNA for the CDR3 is TGTGCCAGCACCCCGGGACCAGGTACCACCGGGGAGCTGTTTTTT. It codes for CASTPGPGTTGELFF. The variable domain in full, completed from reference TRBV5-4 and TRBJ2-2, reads ETGVTQSPTHLIKTRGQQVTLRCSSQSGHNTVSWYQQALGQGPQFIFQYYREEENGRGNFPPRFSGLQFPNYSSELNVNALELDDSALYLCASTPGPGTTGELFFGEGSRLTVL.